The source of this T cell receptor beta chain is a study of T cell responses to AZD1222 COVID-19 vaccine. The overall study: Combined were second doses at about 4 or about 12 weeks.

Trimming pared 2 bases from V and 2 bases from J, leaving 15 bases between. The CDR3 loop spans 17 amino acids. Germline loops: CDR1 SGHVS, CDR2 FQNEAQ. Measured with immunoSEQ multiplex PCR; TCRdb has only the in-frame clones, and not every one. The table lists 95,000 to 100,000 clones, 80% to 90% of them singletons. On this clone itself: Its antigen remains unknown.

Whole-study findings and limits: Mostly white British, mostly female donors; authors suggested clonal diversity may be underestimated. Sampling that yielded the repertoires occurred only after the peak T cell response. Variant regions that are unmutated are reportedly the target of nearly half of spike-specific TCRs.

The sequencing here drew on peripheral blood, taken on day 0 of AZD1222 vaccination. The chain has TRBV7-8 and TRBJ2-2, with unresolved D. This receptor was taken from an adult in good health. The chain's CDR3 is CASSLSTIVINTGELFF. The CDR3 DNA reads as TGTGCCAGCAGCTTATCGACGATAGTAATTAACACCGGGGAGCTGTTTTTT.